These 14 T cell receptor beta chains originate from one sample sequenced in a study of CD4 T cells in relation to SARS-CoV-2 and coronaviruses. Some clones are missing from TCRdb's copy, which holds only in-frame ones; the method was immunoSEQ multiplex PCR. The data hold 20,000 to 25,000 clones, with over 60% observed a single time. The antigens of these receptors remain unknown. CD4+ T cells from unexposed donors were obtained before the COVID-19 pandemic (2011-2018). Isolation of CD4+ T cells took place after approximately eleven days in culture. The specimen was CD4+ T cells from PBMCs, cultured in vitro. These receptors all come from a human donor in good health.

CDR3 region: CASAESRYNEQFF. CDR3 coding DNA: TGCGCCAGCGCTGAATCCCGCTACAATGAGCAGTTCTTC. The chain joins TRBV10-1 to TRBJ2-1; D remains ambiguous. Germline V gives CDR1 WNHNN, CDR2 SYGVQD (reference sequence). The CDR3 is 13 residues long. The germline V and J ends were trimmed by 8 bases and 3 bases, with 11 bases remaining between them.

This chain uses TRBV18 with TRBJ1-1; maybe TRBD1 (6 bases). Trimming stripped 2 bases from V and 7 bases from J, with 11 bases between. There are 13 residues in the CDR3. Germline-derived CDR1 and CDR2 are KGHSH and LQKENI. The CDR3 loop reads CASSPARGREAFF. The CDR3, as DNA: TGTGCCAGCTCACCAGCCAGGGGTCGTGAAGCTTTCTTT.

The J gene is TRBJ1-5, the V gene TRBV3-1 (or the pseudogene TRBV3-2); 9 bases are shared with TRBD1. With 3 bases clipped from V and 6 bases from J, the junction kept 6 bases outside the gene matches. There are 15 residues in the CDR3. Germline loops: CDR1 LGHDT, CDR2 YNNKEL (reference sequence). The CDR3 bases are TGTGCCAGCAGCCAGGGTACAGGGGGCCCTCAGCCCCAGCATTTT. This gives the protein CASSQGTGGPQPQHF.

The V gene is TRBV7-9, the J gene TRBJ2-7; D may be TRBD2 (5 bases). CDR1 SEHNR and CDR2 FQNEAQ come from the germline V gene (reference sequence). This CDR3 contains 14 residues. V lost 3 bases, J lost 2 bases, and 11 bases lay in between. CDR3 protein: CASSFSLEAYEQYF. As DNA, the CDR3 is TGTGCCAGCAGCTTCTCACTAGAAGCCTACGAGCAGTACTTC.

CDR3 coding DNA: TGTGCCAGCAGGGGGACAGTGAACTATGGCTACACCTTC. This gives the protein CASRGTVNYGYTF. The rearrangement joins TRBV5-6 to TRBJ1-2; TRBD1 agrees at 7 bases. J lost 2 bases, V lost 5 bases, and 3 bases had no gene match. The CDR3 runs to 13 residues. CDR1 SGHDT and CDR2 YYEEEE come from the germline V gene. Combining the CDR3 with reference TRBV5-6 and TRBJ1-2 gives the whole variable domain DAGVTQSPTHLIKTRGQQVTLRCSPKSGHDTVSWYQQALGQGPQFIFQYYEEEERQRGNFPDRFSGHQFPNYSSELNVNALLLGDSALYLCASRGTVNYGYTFGSGTRLTVV.

The chain combines TRBV5-1 with TRBJ2-2, with D uncertain. This CDR3 contains 16 residues. Germline V gene data show CDR1 as SGHRS and CDR2 as YFSETQ. The ends were cut back, 3 bases at V and 0 bases at J, with 12 bases in the middle. This CDR3 reads CASSSGRRANTGELFF. CDR3 bases: TGCGCCAGCAGCTCTGGACGGAGAGCGAACACCGGGGAGCTGTTTTTT.

The chain is built from TRBV7-9 and TRBJ2-1, with TRBD2 matching over 11 bases. CDR3 size: 18 residues. J gave up 6 bases and V 5 bases, and 15 bases lay outside the gene matches. Germline V gene lookup returns CDR1 SEHNR and CDR2 FQNEAQ (reference sequence). This CDR3 is CASSLPYRLAGIGNEQFF. The CDR3 region has the DNA TGTGCCAGCAGCCTACCCTACCGACTAGCGGGAATCGGCAATGAGCAGTTCTTC.

CDR3 in DNA: TGTGCCAGCTCCTTAGAATCACCGGGACAGCCAACCGGGGAGCTGTTTTTT. It codes for CASSLESPGQPTGELFF. The chain employs TRBV2 and TRBJ2-2, with 7 bases matching TRBD1. CDR1 and CDR2 (germline): SNHLY, FYNNEI. The junction had 17 bases not matched to a gene; V was cut back by 8 bases and J by 5 bases. The CDR3 sequence is 17 residues long.

The rearrangement joins TRBV5-1 to TRBJ2-5; D gene unclear. CDR3 length equals 14 residues. V was clipped by 1 base and J by 5 bases, with 12 bases between them. CDR1 and CDR2 (germline): SGHRS, YFSETQ. CDR3 DNA sequence: TGCGCCAGCAGCTTGCGTCCCAGCCCCGAGACCCAGTACTTC. It encodes CASSLRPSPETQYF.

The genes are TRBV5-1 and TRBJ1-2; D is ambiguous. This CDR3 has 14 amino acids. V lost 4 bases and J 4 bases, leaving 14 bases between the germline ends. Germline loops: CDR1 SGHRS, CDR2 YFSETQ. CDR3 DNA sequence: TGCGCCAGCAGCCCGGAGGGCGCCCTCTATGGCTACACCTTC. Protein product: CASSPEGALYGYTF.

The chain couples TRBV2 to TRBJ2-1; TRBD2 matches 8 bases. This CDR3 has 15 amino acids. The J segment lost 0 bases and the V segment lost 5 bases, leaving 3 bases of the junction unmatched. Looked up from germline, CDR1 is SNHLY and CDR2 is FYNNEI. CDR3 sequence (DNA): TGTGCCAGCAGTTTTACTAGCGGCTCCTACAATGAGCAGTTCTTC. Translating it yields CASSFTSGSYNEQFF.

The chain links TRBV11-2 to TRBJ2-5; the D is unclear. The DNA matches TRBJ2-7 better at its end, which makes the J call doubtful. This CDR3 has 14 residues. Per germline, CDR1 SGHAT and CDR2 FQNNGV. The CDR3 DNA reads TGTGCCAGCAGCTCCCTCCAGTACGCCTACGAGCAGTACTTC. Translated: CASSSLQYAYEQYF.

The V call is TRBV9, the J call TRBJ2-1; D might be TRBD1 or TRBD2, each matching 5 bases. From germline, CDR1 is SGDLS and CDR2 YYNGEE. The CDR3 length is 16 residues. V dropped 0 bases and J dropped 2 bases, with 12 bases sitting between them. DNA for the CDR3: TGTGCCAGCAGCGTAGCCCCTAGGGGAGCCTACAATGAGCAGTTCTTC. It codes for CASSVAPRGAYNEQFF.

The chain has TRBV10-2 and TRBJ1-1; D perhaps matches TRBD1 (6 bases). The germline V gene has CDR1 WSHSY and CDR2 SAAADI. V lost 5 bases and J lost 7, with 8 bases in between. This CDR3 contains 11 residues. CDR3 coding DNA: TGCGCCAGCAGTTGGACAGATGAAGCTTTCTTT. This encodes CASSWTDEAFF.